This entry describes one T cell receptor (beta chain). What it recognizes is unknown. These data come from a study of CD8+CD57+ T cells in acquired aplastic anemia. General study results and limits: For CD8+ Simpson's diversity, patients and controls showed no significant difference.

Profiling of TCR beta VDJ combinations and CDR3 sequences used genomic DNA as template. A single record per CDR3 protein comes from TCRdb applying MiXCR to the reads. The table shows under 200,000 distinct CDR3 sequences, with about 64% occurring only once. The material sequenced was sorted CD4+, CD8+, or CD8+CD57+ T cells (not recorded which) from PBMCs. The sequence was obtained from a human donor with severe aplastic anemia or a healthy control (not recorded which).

CDR3 nucleotide sequence: TGTGCCAGCAGCCCAAGGACAGGACCCACCGGGGAGCTGTTTTTT. Translated: CASSPRTGPTGELFF. The chain has TRBV9 and TRBJ2-2; 7 positions agree with TRBD1. CDR1 and CDR2 from the germline V gene are SGDLS and YYNGEE. This CDR3 comprises 15 residues. V trimming: 4 bases; J trimming: 4 bases; junction bases outside the gene matches: 7.